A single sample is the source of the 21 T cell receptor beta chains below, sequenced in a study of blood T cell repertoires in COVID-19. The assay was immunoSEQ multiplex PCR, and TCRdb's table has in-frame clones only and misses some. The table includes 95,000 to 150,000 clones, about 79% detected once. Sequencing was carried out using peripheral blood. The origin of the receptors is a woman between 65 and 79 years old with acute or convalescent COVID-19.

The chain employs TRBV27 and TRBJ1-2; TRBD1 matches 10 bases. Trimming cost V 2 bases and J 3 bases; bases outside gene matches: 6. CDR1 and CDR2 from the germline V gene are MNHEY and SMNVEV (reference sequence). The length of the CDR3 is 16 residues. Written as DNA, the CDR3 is TGTGCCAGCAGTTTACGCCGGGACAGGGGTGACTATGGCTACACCTTC. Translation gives CASSLRRDRGDYGYTF.

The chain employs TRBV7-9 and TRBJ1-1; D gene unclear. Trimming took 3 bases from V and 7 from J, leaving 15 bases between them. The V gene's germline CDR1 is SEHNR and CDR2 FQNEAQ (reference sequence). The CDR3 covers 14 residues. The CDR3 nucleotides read TGTGCCAGCAGCTTCTATGCCTCCGGGGATGAAGCTTTCTTT. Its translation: CASSFYASGDEAFF.

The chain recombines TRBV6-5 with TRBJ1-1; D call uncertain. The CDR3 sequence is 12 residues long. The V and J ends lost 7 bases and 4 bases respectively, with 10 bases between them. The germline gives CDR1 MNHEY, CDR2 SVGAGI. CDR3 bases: TGTGCCAGCACCCAGCGGCCCACTGAAGCTTTCTTT. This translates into CASTQRPTEAFF.

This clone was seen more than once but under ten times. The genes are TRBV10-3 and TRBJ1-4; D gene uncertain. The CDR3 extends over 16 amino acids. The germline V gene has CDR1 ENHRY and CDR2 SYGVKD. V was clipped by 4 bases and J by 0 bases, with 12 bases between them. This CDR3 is CAISGENLATNEKLFF. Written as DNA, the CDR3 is TGTGCCATCAGTGGCGAGAACCTTGCAACTAATGAAAAACTGTTTTTT.

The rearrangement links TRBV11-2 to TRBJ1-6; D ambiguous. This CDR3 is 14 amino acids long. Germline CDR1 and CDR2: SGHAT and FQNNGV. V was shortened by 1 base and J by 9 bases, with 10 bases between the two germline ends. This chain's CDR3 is CASSLGQNSSPLHF. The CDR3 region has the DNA TGTGCCAGCAGCTTAGGTCAGAATTCTTCACCCCTCCACTTT.

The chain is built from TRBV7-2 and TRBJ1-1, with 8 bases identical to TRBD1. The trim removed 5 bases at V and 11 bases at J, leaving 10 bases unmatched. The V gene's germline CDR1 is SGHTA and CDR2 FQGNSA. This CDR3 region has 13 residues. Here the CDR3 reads CASSNHQGARAFF. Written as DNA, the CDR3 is TGTGCCAGCAGCAACCATCAGGGGGCTCGGGCTTTCTTT.

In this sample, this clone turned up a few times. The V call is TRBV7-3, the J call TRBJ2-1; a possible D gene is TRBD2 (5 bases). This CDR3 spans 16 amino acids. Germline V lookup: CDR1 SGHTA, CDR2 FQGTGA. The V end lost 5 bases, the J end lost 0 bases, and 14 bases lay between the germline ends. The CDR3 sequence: CASSQNRGNSYNEQFF. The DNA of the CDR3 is TGTGCCAGCAGCCAAAACCGGGGTAACTCCTACAATGAGCAGTTCTTC.

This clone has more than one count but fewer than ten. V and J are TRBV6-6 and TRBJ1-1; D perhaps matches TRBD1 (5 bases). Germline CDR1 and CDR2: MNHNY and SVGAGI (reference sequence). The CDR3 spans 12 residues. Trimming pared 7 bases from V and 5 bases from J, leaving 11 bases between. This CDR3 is CASTEGRTEAFF. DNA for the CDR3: TGTGCCAGCACGGAGGGGAGGACTGAAGCTTTCTTT.

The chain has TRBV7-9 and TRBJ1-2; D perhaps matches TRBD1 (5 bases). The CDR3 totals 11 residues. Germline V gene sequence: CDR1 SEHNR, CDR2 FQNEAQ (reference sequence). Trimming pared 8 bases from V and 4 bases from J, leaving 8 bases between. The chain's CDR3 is CASGGTYGYTF. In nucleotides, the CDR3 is TGTGCCAGCGGGGGGACCTATGGCTACACCTTC.

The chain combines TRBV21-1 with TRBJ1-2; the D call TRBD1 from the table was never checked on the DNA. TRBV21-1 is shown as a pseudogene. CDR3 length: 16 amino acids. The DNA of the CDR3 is TGTGCCAGCAGCCGACATCACCCACAGGGTCACTATGGCTACACCTTC. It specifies CASSRHHPQGHYGYTF.

CDR3 sequence (DNA): TGTGCCAGCAGCTTATATACGGGTAGCTCCCCAAACGTAGAGACCCAGTACTTC. Translation: CASSLYTGSSPNVETQYF. The chain is built from TRBV11-3 and TRBJ2-5; D uncertain. The CDR3 is made up of 18 amino acids. V was pared by 2 bases and J by 4 bases, with 23 bases between. Germline V gives CDR1 SGHNT, CDR2 YENEEA. The whole variable domain, remainder taken from reference TRBV11-3 and TRBJ2-5, is EAGVVQSPRYKIIEKKQPVAFWCNPISGHNTLYWYLQNLGQGPELLIRYENEEAVDDSQLPKDRFSAERLKGVDSTLKIQPAELGDSAVYLCASSLYTGSSPNVETQYFGPGTRLLVL.

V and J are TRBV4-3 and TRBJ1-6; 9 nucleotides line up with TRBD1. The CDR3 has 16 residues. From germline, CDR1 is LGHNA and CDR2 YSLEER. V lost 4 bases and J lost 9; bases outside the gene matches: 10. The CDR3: CASSPSGGTGSSPLHF. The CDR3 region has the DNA TGCGCCAGCAGCCCTTCGGGAGGGACAGGGAGTTCACCCCTCCACTTT.

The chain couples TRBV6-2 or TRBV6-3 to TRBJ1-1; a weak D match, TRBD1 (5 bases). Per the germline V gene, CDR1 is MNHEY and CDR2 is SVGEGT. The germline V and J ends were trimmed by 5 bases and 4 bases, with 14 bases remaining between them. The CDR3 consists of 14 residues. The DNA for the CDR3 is TGTGCCAGCAGTGTCCCGGGGGGAAGCACTGAAGCTTTCTTT. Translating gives CASSVPGGSTEAFF.

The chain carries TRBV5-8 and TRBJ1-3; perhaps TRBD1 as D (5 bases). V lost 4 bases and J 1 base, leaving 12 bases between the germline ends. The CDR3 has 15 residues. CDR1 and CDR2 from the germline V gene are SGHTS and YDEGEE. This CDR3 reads CASSLYGGSGNTIYF. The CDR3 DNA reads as TGTGCCAGCAGCCTGTACGGGGGGTCTGGAAACACCATATATTTT.

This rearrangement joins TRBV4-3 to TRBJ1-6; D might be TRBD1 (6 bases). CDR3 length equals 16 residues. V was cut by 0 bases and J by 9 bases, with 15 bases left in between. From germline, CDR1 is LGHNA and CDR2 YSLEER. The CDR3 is CASSQDKGGGGSPLHF. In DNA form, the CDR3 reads TGCGCCAGCAGCCAAGATAAGGGAGGGGGAGGTTCACCCCTCCACTTT.

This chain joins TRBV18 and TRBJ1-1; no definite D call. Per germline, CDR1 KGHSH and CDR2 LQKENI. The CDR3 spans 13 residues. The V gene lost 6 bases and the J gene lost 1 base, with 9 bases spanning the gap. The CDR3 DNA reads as TGTGCCAGCTCCCGTACTCCGAACACTGAAGCTTTCTTT. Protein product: CASSRTPNTEAFF.

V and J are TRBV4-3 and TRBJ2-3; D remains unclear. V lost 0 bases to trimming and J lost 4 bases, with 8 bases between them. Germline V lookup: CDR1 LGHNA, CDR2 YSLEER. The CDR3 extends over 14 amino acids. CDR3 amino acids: CASSQDSRSDTQYF. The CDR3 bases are TGCGCCAGCAGCCAAGATTCGCGGTCAGATACGCAGTATTTT.

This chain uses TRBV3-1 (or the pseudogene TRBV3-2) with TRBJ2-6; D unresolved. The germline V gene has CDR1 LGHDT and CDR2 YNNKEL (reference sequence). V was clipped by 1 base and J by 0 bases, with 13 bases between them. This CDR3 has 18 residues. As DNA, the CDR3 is TGTGCCAGCAGCCAAGGGTACAGTTATAGCTCTGGGGCCAACGTCCTGACTTTC. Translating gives CASSQGYSYSSGANVLTF.

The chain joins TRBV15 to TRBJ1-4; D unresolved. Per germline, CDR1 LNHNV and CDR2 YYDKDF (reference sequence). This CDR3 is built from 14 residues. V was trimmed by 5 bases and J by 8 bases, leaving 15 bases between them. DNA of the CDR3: TGTGCCACCAGCCCCGCCGCCAGATACGAAAAACTGTTTTTT. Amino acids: CATSPAARYEKLFF. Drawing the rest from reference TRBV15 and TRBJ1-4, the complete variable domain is DAMVIQNPRYQVTQFGKPVTLSCSQTLNHNVMYWYQQKSSQAPKLLFHYYDKDFNNEADTPDNFQSRRPNTSFCFLDIRSPGLGDTAMYLCATSPAARYEKLFFGSGTQLSVL.

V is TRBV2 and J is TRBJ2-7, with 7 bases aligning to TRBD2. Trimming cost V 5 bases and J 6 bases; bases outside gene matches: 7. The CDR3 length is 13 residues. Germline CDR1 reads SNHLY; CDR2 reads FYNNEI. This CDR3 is CASSYGGGVEQYF. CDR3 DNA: TGTGCCAGCAGTTACGGGGGAGGGGTCGAGCAGTACTTC.

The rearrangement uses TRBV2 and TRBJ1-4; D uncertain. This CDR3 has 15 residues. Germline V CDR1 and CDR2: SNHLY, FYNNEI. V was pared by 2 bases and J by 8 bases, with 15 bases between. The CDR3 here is CASSESSRYLEKLFF. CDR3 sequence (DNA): TGTGCCAGCAGTGAAAGTTCCAGGTACTTAGAAAAACTGTTTTTT.